This T cell receptor beta chain was sequenced for a study of blood T cell repertoires in COVID-19. The wider study: Material from acute and convalescent COVID-19 was sourced from the United States, Italy and Spain. PBMCs, B-cell-depleted T cells, or T cells provided the cDNA or gDNA that made up the material.

Source study methods: For nucleated cells, counts were estimated from reference gene primer amplification. The repertoire was sequenced with immunoSEQ multiplex PCR; TCRdb's copy has only in-frame clones and lacks some. V and J calls and clone size are given by that table; D and trimming were obtained from the DNA. The profile shows around 94,000 clones, 80% of them singletons. The CDR3 is 14 residues long. Trimming left V 5 bases short and J 8 bases short, with 15 bases between. Germline V gene lookup returns CDR1 MNHEY and CDR2 SVGAGI. The clonotype was recovered from a human donor in a cohort sampled during active COVID-19. The V and J genes are TRBV6-5 and TRBJ1-4; D unresolved. Sequenced material: peripheral blood. CDR3 sequence (DNA): TGTGCCAGCAGTCAGATTGGAGGAGGAGAAAAACTGTTTTTT. Translating it yields CASSQIGGGEKLFF.